This T cell receptor (beta chain) was sequenced in a study of PD-L1 blockade in urothelial cancer. About the study: After treatment start, blood was analyzed at 3 weeks (second dose) and at 6 weeks. T cells numbered a median of around 150,000 in the blood samples.

Time point defined: peripheral blood 6 weeks after treatment start. Per the germline V gene, CDR1 is SGHAT and CDR2 is FQNNGV. This CDR3 has 18 amino acids. The V and J ends lost 5 bases and 0 bases respectively, with 17 bases between them. Sequencing used immunoSEQ multiplex PCR; TCRdb keeps in-frame clones, though not all of them. The sample consists of tens of thousands of clones, roughly 89% of them appearing once. This TCR was sampled from a woman aged 55-75 years with urothelial cancer. The rearrangement joins TRBV11-2 to TRBJ2-6; TRBD2 might be the D (5 bases). Sequenced material: PBMCs, taken around atezolizumab (anti-PD-L1) treatment. CDR3 residues: CASSPQVKGGSGANVLTF. In DNA form, the CDR3 reads TGTGCCAGCAGCCCTCAAGTCAAAGGAGGCTCTGGGGCCAACGTCCTGACTTTC.